Listed here are 19 T cell receptor beta chains from one sample, sequenced in a study of CD8 T cells in ankylosing spondylitis listed by TCRdb under 2017. Receptor libraries were prepared by 5' RACE. Instrument on record: Illumina HiSeq 2500. TCRdb took the public reads, trimmed them with fastp at Q25, ran MiXCR for clone calling and kept in-frame beta chains. Each record represents a unique CDR3 protein, reported with the most common genes and DNA among its rows. In all, the sample holds about 39,000 distinct CDR3 sequences, and over 9% of those were seen once. The biggest ten clones account for approximately 15% of the sample. Sequencing was carried out using blood, either unsorted or a sorted T cell fraction (not recorded which). The origin of the receptors is a male donor with ankylosing spondylitis or in good health (not recorded which).

The table lists this clonotype with many counts. V gene TRBV29-1 combines with J gene TRBJ1-5, with 7 bases lining up with TRBD1. This CDR3 spans 14 amino acids. Germline-derived CDR1 and CDR2 are SQVTM and ANQGSEA. With 2 bases clipped from V and 2 bases from J, the junction kept 3 bases outside the gene matches. The CDR3 protein is CSVETGVGNQPQHF. CDR3 sequence (DNA): TGCAGCGTTGAAACAGGGGTAGGCAATCAGCCCCAGCATTTT.

The table lists this clonotype with many counts. V gene TRBV6-2 or TRBV6-3 combines with J gene TRBJ2-7; D assignment may be TRBD1 or TRBD2 (6 bases each). Trimming took 2 bases from V and 3 from J, leaving 20 bases between them. Germline V gene lookup returns CDR1 MNHEY and CDR2 SVGEGT. This CDR3 is 17 amino acids long. In DNA, the CDR3 is TGTGCCAGCAGTTACGATCCAAGGGGGAGGTACGGCTACGAGCAGTACTTC. This codes for CASSYDPRGRYGYEQYF.

This clonotype was picked up many times. J is TRBJ1-6 and V is TRBV2, with D possibly being TRBD1 (5 bases). V lost 6 bases to trimming and J lost 7 bases, with 13 bases between them. This CDR3 is built from 14 residues. CDR1 is SNHLY, CDR2 FYNNEI, per germline. The CDR3: CASSRESRNSPLHF. CDR3 sequence (DNA): TGTGCCAGCAGCAGGGAATCGAGGAATTCACCCCTCCACTTT. The full variable domain, its missing parts supplied by reference TRBV2 and TRBJ1-6, is EPEVTQTPSHQVTQMGQEVILRCVPISNHLYFYWYRQILGQKVEFLVSFYNNEISEKSEIFDDQFSVERPDGSNFTLKIRSTKLEDSAMYFCASSRESRNSPLHFGNGTRLTVT.

This clonotype showed up many times. The V and J genes are TRBV3-1 and TRBJ1-5; 7 bases agree with TRBD1. J gave up 2 bases and V 3 bases, and 4 bases lay outside the gene matches. Germline CDR1 reads LGHDT; CDR2 reads YNNKEL (reference sequence). This CDR3 contains 15 residues. The CDR3 DNA follows: TGTGCCAGCAGCCAGGCAACAGGGGGCAATCAGCCCCAGCATTTT. Protein: CASSQATGGNQPQHF.

The sample holds many counts of this clonotype. The rearrangement joins TRBV28 to TRBJ1-5; D is unresolved. Germline CDR1 MDHEN, CDR2 SYDVKM. The CDR3 totals 15 residues. Trimming stripped 7 bases from V and 0 bases from J, with 13 bases between. The CDR3 DNA sequence: TGTGCCAGCAATCCCGGGGAGAATAGCAATCAGCCCCAGCATTTT. Amino acid sequence: CASNPGENSNQPQHF.

This clonotype was recorded at least ten times. V is TRBV29-1 and J is TRBJ2-1; 7 bases match TRBD2. The V and J ends lost 4 bases and 6 bases, in that order; junction bases with no gene match: 18. CDR1 and CDR2 (germline): SQVTM, ANQGSEA. This CDR3 region has 17 residues. DNA of the CDR3: TGCAGCGTTGTGGGGAGCGCGGAGCGGGGACCTTCCAATGAGCAGTTCTTC. Protein sequence: CSVVGSAERGPSNEQFF.

This clonotype showed up many times. The J gene is TRBJ2-7, the V gene TRBV9, with D possibly being TRBD1 or TRBD2 (7 bases each). Between the trimmed V and J ends, which lost 2 bases and 3 bases, there was a span of 15 bases. This CDR3 has 15 amino acids. The germline gives CDR1 SGDLS, CDR2 YYNGEE. The DNA for the CDR3 is TGTGCCAGCAGCGTGGGAGGGGACAGCAACTACGAGCAGTACTTC. Translated, it gives CASSVGGDSNYEQYF.

This clonotype was detected a few times. V is TRBV8-2 and J is TRBJ1-5; the table calls TRBD1, which could not be checked here. TRBV8-2 is assigned pseudogene status. CDR3 length: 17 amino acids. The CDR3 protein is CGILGDDALCSNQPQHF. The CDR3 DNA follows: TGTGGGATCTTGGGGGATGATGCACTGTGTAGCAATCAGCCCCAGCATTTT.

This clonotype has ten or more counts. This sequence joins TRBV3-1 and TRBJ2-7; D not certain. V lost 1 base, J lost 6 bases, and 10 bases lay in between. This CDR3 is built from 13 residues. From germline, CDR1 is LGHDT and CDR2 YNNKEL (reference sequence). The CDR3, as DNA: TGTGCCAGCAGCCAAGCGGGCCGGAGCGAGCAGTACTTC. As protein: CASSQAGRSEQYF.

This rearrangement joins TRBV7-8 to TRBJ2-1; D tentatively fits TRBD1 or TRBD2 (5 bases each). This CDR3 spans 15 amino acids. From germline, CDR1 is SGHVS and CDR2 FQNEAQ. V lost 4 bases, J lost 10 bases, and 20 bases lay in between. This CDR3 is CASSSRDRKKGEQFF. The CDR3 nucleotides are TGTGCCAGCAGCTCCCGGGACCGGAAGAAGGGGGAGCAGTTCTTC. Looking up the rest from reference TRBV7-8 and TRBJ2-1 gives the full variable domain: GAGVSQSPRYKVAKRGQDVALRCDPISGHVSLFWYQQALGQGPEFLTYFQNEAQLDKSGLPSDRFFAERPEGSVSTLKIQRTQQEDSAVYLCASSSRDRKKGEQFFGPGTRLTVL.

This clonotype was found once. The chain recombines TRBV18 with TRBJ2-7; tentatively, D is TRBD2 (7 bases). The germline gives CDR1 KGHSH, CDR2 LQKENI. V dropped 7 bases and J dropped 1 base, with 29 bases sitting between them. The CDR3 length is 19 residues. The CDR3, as DNA: TGTGCCAGCTGCCCTGGGGGGCTACCTTCCGGGACTACTTCCTACGAGCAGTACTTC. The encoded protein is CASCPGGLPSGTTSYEQYF.

Many counts were recorded for this clonotype. This chain joins TRBV29-1 and TRBJ2-3, with TRBD2 matching 7 bases. CDR3 length equals 16 residues. V lost 4 bases and J lost 2; bases outside the gene matches: 12. Per germline, CDR1 SQVTM and CDR2 ANQGSEA. The CDR3 nucleotides read TGCAGCGTTGCCGGCGGGGGAAGCGGGTTCACAGATACGCAGTATTTT. Its protein product is CSVAGGGSGFTDTQYF.

This clonotype was counted at least ten times. Its ends do not fully match the called genes, so a read error is possible. The chain employs TRBV7-7 and TRBJ2-5; D remains unclear. The CDR3 contains 13 residues. CDR1 and CDR2 (germline): SSHAT, FNYEAQ (reference sequence). CDR3 coding DNA: TGTGCTAGCAGCTTAGCCGTCGAAGAGACCCAGTACTTC. Its translation: CASSLAVEETQYF. Based on the CDR3 plus reference TRBV7-7 and TRBJ2-5, the full variable domain is GAGVSQSPRYKVTKRGQDVTLRCDPISSHATLYWYQQALGQGPEFLTYFNYEAQPDKSGLPSDRFSAERPEGSISTLTIQRTEQRDSAMYRCASSLAVEETQYFGPGTRLLVL.

This clonotype was observed at least ten times. The gene calls are TRBV9 and TRBJ1-5; perhaps TRBD1 as D (5 bases). V lost 3 bases and J lost 7, with 11 bases in between. Germline CDR1 SGDLS, CDR2 YYNGEE. The CDR3 extends over 13 amino acids. CDR3 sequence: CASSATGYQPQHF. In DNA form, the CDR3 reads TGTGCCAGCAGCGCAACAGGCTACCAGCCCCAGCATTTT. Looking up the rest from reference TRBV9 and TRBJ1-5 gives the full variable domain: DSGVTQTPKHLITATGQRVTLRCSPRSGDLSVYWYQQSLDQGLQFLIQYYNGEERAKGNILERFSAQQFPDLHSELNLSSLELGDSALYFCASSATGYQPQHFGDGTRLSIL.

There are many counts of this clonotype. The chain joins TRBV12-3 or TRBV12-4 to TRBJ2-2; TRBD2 agrees at 13 bases. The length of the CDR3 is 17 residues. Unmatched junction bases numbered 9, after V lost 5 bases and J lost 6 bases. DNA for the CDR3: TGTGCCAGCAGTCCGCGGACTAGCGGGAGTATGGCCGGGGAGCTGTTTTTT. Translation: CASSPRTSGSMAGELFF.

This clonotype was observed many times. The chain is built from TRBV6-1 and TRBJ2-7; TRBD1 matches at 7 bases. There are 15 residues in the CDR3. Germline-derived CDR1 and CDR2 are MNHNS and SASEGT. The V and J ends lost 6 bases and 6 bases, in that order; junction bases with no gene match: 14. CDR3 sequence (DNA): TGTGCCAGCAGGGGGACAGAGACAGTTTCGGCCGAGCAGTACTTC. The encoded protein is CASRGTETVSAEQYF.

This clonotype has a count of ten or more. The chain is built from TRBV6-2 or TRBV6-3 and TRBJ1-1; D remains ambiguous. Looked up from germline, CDR1 is MNHEY and CDR2 is SVGEGT. V was pared by 2 bases and J by 2 bases, with 12 bases between. The CDR3 contains 15 residues. The CDR3 sequence is CASSYGRGSNTEAFF. CDR3 sequence (DNA): TGTGCCAGCAGTTACGGACGAGGGTCCAACACTGAAGCTTTCTTT.

In this sample, this clonotype turned up many times. The chain recombines TRBV18 with TRBJ2-1, with 9 bases matching TRBD2. Unmatched junction bases numbered 8, after V lost 1 base and J lost 7 bases. Per germline, CDR1 KGHSH and CDR2 LQKENI. This CDR3 has 16 amino acids. The chain's CDR3 is CASSPQLGLAGNEQFF. CDR3 in DNA: TGTGCCAGCTCACCACAGCTGGGACTAGCAGGTAATGAGCAGTTCTTC.

This clonotype was counted ten times or more. V gene TRBV6-2 or TRBV6-3 combines with J gene TRBJ2-1, with 13 bases lining up with TRBD2. The CDR3 loop spans 18 amino acids. Germline values: CDR1 MNHEY, CDR2 SVGEGT. Germline trimming cut 0 bases from V and 6 bases from J; bases unmatched to any gene: 8. The CDR3 sequence: CASSYSLGLAGAGNEQFF. Written as DNA, the CDR3 is TGTGCCAGCAGTTACTCCCTAGGACTAGCGGGAGCAGGCAATGAGCAGTTCTTC.